Listed below are T cell receptor beta chains from one sample, sequenced in a study of blood T cell repertoires in COVID-19. Profiled with immunoSEQ multiplex PCR; TCRdb holds only in-frame clones, not every one. The table includes 300,000 to 350,000 clones, nearly 90% detected once. The sample comprised PBMCs or T cells enriched from blood (not recorded which). The source is a woman between 18 and 29 years old with acute COVID-19. Each CDR3 is given with its conserved first and last residue. A D gene is named only where the DNA matches it firmly. The size field is filled for only some rows; it gives once, few, many or a size class.

v_gene: TRBV4-2
j_gene: TRBJ2-7
abundance: .
d_gene: TRBD2
CDR3aa: CASSQDLLAGGFDEQYF
CDR3nt: TGTGCCAGCAGCCAAGATCTGCTAGCGGGAGGTTTCGACGAGCAGTACTTC

v_gene: TRBV28
j_gene: TRBJ1-1
abundance: .
d_gene: .
CDR3aa: CASSLYDRGMNTEAFF
CDR3nt: TGTGCCAGCAGTTTGTACGATCGGGGGATGAACACTGAAGCTTTCTTT

v_gene: TRBV19
j_gene: TRBJ1-2
abundance: .
d_gene: TRBD1
CDR3aa: CASSIPSTGTVYGYTF
CDR3nt: TGTGCCAGTAGTATTCCTTCTACCGGGACAGTTTATGGCTACACCTTC

v_gene: TRBV25-1
j_gene: TRBJ2-7
abundance: .
d_gene: .
CDR3aa: CASSASSYEQYF
CDR3nt: TGTGCCAGCAGTGCTAGCTCCTACGAGCAGTACTTC

v_gene: TRBV7-8
j_gene: TRBJ2-1
abundance: .
d_gene: TRBD2
CDR3aa: CASSFRLAGEPNEQFF
CDR3nt: TGTGCCAGCAGCTTTAGACTAGCGGGAGAACCCAATGAGCAGTTCTTC

v_gene: TRBV19
j_gene: TRBJ2-7
abundance: .
d_gene: TRBD1
CDR3aa: CASSIGQGAYEQYF
CDR3nt: TGTGCCAGTAGTATAGGGCAGGGGGCCTACGAGCAGTACTTC

v_gene: TRBV11-3
j_gene: TRBJ1-1
abundance: .
d_gene: .
CDR3aa: CASSSPQGISTEAFF
CDR3nt: TGTGCCAGCAGCTCTCCGCAGGGGATAAGCACTGAAGCTTTCTTT

v_gene: TRBV11-3
j_gene: TRBJ2-2
abundance: .
d_gene: .
CDR3aa: CASSLEQGGSARTGELFF
CDR3nt: TGTGCCAGCAGCTTAGAACAGGGCGGGTCGGCTCGCACCGGGGAGCTGTTTTTT

v_gene: TRBV5-1
j_gene: TRBJ2-3
abundance: .
d_gene: TRBD1
CDR3aa: CASSLGEGQTDTQYF
CDR3nt: TGCGCCAGCAGCTTGGGTGAGGGACAGACAGATACGCAGTATTTT

v_gene: TRBV10-1
j_gene: TRBJ1-5
abundance: .
d_gene: .
CDR3aa: CASKGCLGLLQPQHF
CDR3nt: TGCGCCAGTAAGGGGTGCTTGGGGCTGCTTCAGCCCCAGCATTTT

v_gene: TRBV9
j_gene: TRBJ2-1
abundance: .
d_gene: TRBD2
CDR3aa: CASSVDGGRNEQFF
CDR3nt: TGTGCCAGCAGCGTAGATGGCGGGAGGAATGAGCAGTTCTTC

v_gene: TRBV11-2
j_gene: TRBJ2-5
abundance: .
d_gene: TRBD1
CDR3aa: CASSRRDRLQETQYF
CDR3nt: TGTGCCAGCAGCCGCCGGGACAGATTACAAGAGACCCAGTACTTC

v_gene: TRBV24-1
j_gene: TRBJ2-2
abundance: .
d_gene: .
CDR3aa: CATSDPQGGRGNTGELFF
CDR3nt: TGTGCCACCAGTGATCCACAGGGCGGGAGAGGGAACACCGGGGAGCTGTTTTTT

v_gene: TRBV30
j_gene: TRBJ2-7
abundance: .
d_gene: .
CDR3aa: CATRLGYEQYF
CDR3nt: TGTGCCACGAGGCTCGGCTACGAGCAGTACTTC

v_gene: TRBV7-9
j_gene: TRBJ1-1
abundance: .
d_gene: .
CDR3aa: CASLAGSTEAFF
CDR3nt: TGTGCCAGCCTCGCGGGGAGCACTGAAGCTTTCTTT

v_gene: TRBV6-5
j_gene: TRBJ2-7
abundance: .
d_gene: .
CDR3aa: CASSYSQANSYEQYF
CDR3nt: TGTGCCAGCAGTTACTCACAGGCGAACTCCTACGAGCAGTACTTC

v_gene: TRBV19
j_gene: TRBJ1-5
abundance: .
d_gene: .
CDR3aa: CASRALGNQPQHF
CDR3nt: TGTGCCAGTAGAGCCCTAGGAAATCAGCCCCAGCATTTT

v_gene: TRBV6-6
j_gene: TRBJ2-5
abundance: .
d_gene: .
CDR3aa: CASSYRVETQYF
CDR3nt: TGTGCCAGCAGTTACCGGGTTGAGACCCAGTACTTC

v_gene: TRBV9
j_gene: TRBJ2-7
abundance: .
d_gene: .
CDR3aa: CASSVGGSQSYEQYF
CDR3nt: TGTGCCAGCAGCGTAGGAGGATCACAATCCTACGAGCAGTACTTC

v_gene: TRBV9
j_gene: TRBJ2-2
abundance: .
d_gene: .
CDR3aa: CASSADLTSAGELFF
CDR3nt: TGTGCCAGCAGCGCGGATCTGACTTCGGCCGGGGAGCTGTTTTTT

v_gene: TRBV6-5
j_gene: TRBJ1-5
abundance: .
d_gene: TRBD1
CDR3aa: CAGSAGQARQPQHF
CDR3nt: TGTGCCGGATCAGCGGGACAGGCACGACAGCCCCAGCATTTT

v_gene: TRBV15
j_gene: TRBJ1-4
abundance: .
d_gene: TRBD1
CDR3aa: CATSRDSGGANEKLFF
CDR3nt: TGTGCCACCAGCAGAGACTCAGGGGGAGCTAATGAAAAACTGTTTTTT

v_gene: TRBV5-1
j_gene: TRBJ2-2
abundance: few
d_gene: .
CDR3aa: CASSLGHVNTGELFF
CDR3nt: TGCGCCAGCAGCTTAGGACATGTTAACACCGGGGAGCTGTTTTTT

v_gene: TRBV5-4
j_gene: TRBJ1-2
abundance: .
d_gene: TRBD1
CDR3aa: CASSSQDRAVYGYTF
CDR3nt: TGTGCCAGCAGCTCCCAGGACAGGGCGGTCTATGGCTACACCTTC

v_gene: TRBV27
j_gene: TRBJ1-4
abundance: .
d_gene: TRBD1
CDR3aa: CASSLSLEGARSTNEKLFF
CDR3nt: TGTGCCAGCAGTTTATCCTTAGAGGGGGCGCGGTCAACTAATGAAAAACTGTTTTTT

v_gene: TRBV10-3
j_gene: TRBJ2-3
abundance: .
d_gene: TRBD1
CDR3aa: CAISPGQEADTQYF
CDR3nt: TGTGCCATCAGCCCGGGACAGGAGGCAGATACGCAGTATTTT

v_gene: TRBV10-3
j_gene: TRBJ2-7
abundance: once
d_gene: TRBD1
CDR3aa: CAISAGQGLEQYF
CDR3nt: TGTGCCATCAGTGCGGGACAGGGGTTGGAGCAGTACTTC

v_gene: TRBV3-1/TRBV3-2
j_gene: TRBJ1-2
abundance: .
d_gene: TRBD1
CDR3aa: CASSQDGWGQSYGYTF
CDR3nt: TGTGCCAGCAGCCAAGATGGTTGGGGACAGAGCTATGGCTACACCTTC

v_gene: TRBV10-2
j_gene: TRBJ2-1
abundance: once
d_gene: .
CDR3aa: CASSDPLYNEQFF
CDR3nt: TGCGCCAGCAGTGACCCCCTATACAATGAGCAGTTCTTC

v_gene: TRBV5-1
j_gene: TRBJ2-7
abundance: .
d_gene: TRBD2
CDR3aa: CASSLRLAGEVDYEQYF
CDR3nt: TGCGCCAGCAGCTTGCGACTAGCGGGAGAAGTTGACTACGAGCAGTACTTC

v_gene: TRBV28
j_gene: TRBJ2-7
abundance: .
d_gene: .
CDR3aa: CASSLGAEGYEQYF
CDR3nt: TGTGCCAGCAGTTTAGGGGCGGAAGGCTACGAGCAGTACTTC

v_gene: TRBV27
j_gene: TRBJ1-1
abundance: .
d_gene: TRBD1
CDR3aa: CASILNGQVDTEAFF
CDR3nt: TGTGCCAGCATACTAAATGGACAGGTGGACACTGAAGCTTTCTTT

v_gene: TRBV30
j_gene: TRBJ2-3
abundance: .
d_gene: .
CDR3aa: CAWSGEGTDTQYF
CDR3nt: TGTGCCTGGAGCGGAGAAGGTACAGATACGCAGTATTTT

v_gene: TRBV2
j_gene: TRBJ2-2
abundance: once
d_gene: .
CDR3aa: CASSGASADTGELFF
CDR3nt: TGTGCCAGCAGTGGGGCTAGCGCGGACACCGGGGAGCTGTTTTTT

v_gene: TRBV19
j_gene: TRBJ1-2
abundance: once
d_gene: TRBD1
CDR3aa: CASSPDRGIGGYTF
CDR3nt: TGTGCCAGTAGCCCCGACAGGGGCATTGGGGGCTACACCTTC

v_gene: TRBV10-3
j_gene: TRBJ2-4
abundance: once
d_gene: .
CDR3aa: CAISESKGVIDIQYF
CDR3nt: TGTGCCATCAGTGAGTCGAAGGGGGTAATAGACATTCAGTACTTC

v_gene: TRBV13
j_gene: TRBJ1-3
abundance: .
d_gene: .
CDR3aa: CASSSYRSANTIYF
CDR3nt: TGTGCCAGCAGCTCATACAGGAGTGCGAACACCATATATTTT

v_gene: TRBV27
j_gene: TRBJ1-2
abundance: few
d_gene: .
CDR3aa: CASSAAGRNYGYTF
CDR3nt: TGTGCCAGCAGTGCCGCGGGACGGAACTATGGCTACACCTTC